Shown below are 28 T cell receptor beta chains from a single sample sequenced in a study of response to subunit inactivated influenza vaccine (dated 2018 in TCRdb). Libraries were constructed by RT-PCR. Sequencing took place on an Illumina HiSeq 2500. Using fastp trimming at Q25 and MiXCR clonotype assembly, TCRdb reanalyzed the public sequencing data and kept in-frame beta chains. Rows with one shared CDR3 protein collapse into an entry with the most common genes and DNA. The sample yields roughly 700,000 distinct CDR3 sequences; around 13% were counted once. Approximately 6.5% of the sample goes to the ten largest clones. The specimen was PBMCs from blood, collected approximately 15 days before vaccination. Source of these receptors: a man in his fifties who received an inactivated influenza vaccine. Donor details come from another sample of the same person, matched by shared clones.

This clonotype was observed a few times. The chain combines TRBV10-3 with TRBJ2-1; D is perhaps TRBD1 or TRBD2 (5 bases each). From germline, CDR1 is ENHRY and CDR2 SYGVKD. V lost 6 bases and J 5 bases, leaving 17 bases between the germline ends. The CDR3 has 15 residues. CDR3 loop: CAISEGPKGDNEQFF. The CDR3 bases are TGTGCCATCAGCGAGGGCCCAAAAGGGGACAATGAGCAGTTCTTC.

This clonotype was seen repeatedly, ten times or more. The chain combines TRBV5-1 with TRBJ2-7; D gene unclear. This CDR3 is 15 amino acids long. The ends were cut back, 0 bases at V and 0 bases at J, with 10 bases in the middle. CDR1 is SGHRS, CDR2 YFSETQ, per germline. This CDR3 reads CASSLGVSSSYEQYF. DNA of the CDR3: TGCGCCAGCAGCTTGGGTGTTAGCAGCTCCTACGAGCAGTACTTC.

This clonotype turned up a few times. This chain joins TRBV29-1 and TRBJ1-2; D unclear. The CDR3 contains 12 residues. CDR1 and CDR2 from the germline V gene are SQVTM and ANQGSEA. Trimming removed 3 bases at V and 6 bases at J, with 11 bases between. The DNA of the CDR3 is TGCAGCGTTGATGAGGGTACGGATGGCTACACCTTC. Its protein product is CSVDEGTDGYTF.

This clonotype was seen more than once but under ten times. The rearrangement links TRBV6-2 or TRBV6-3 to TRBJ1-2, with 8 bases lining up with TRBD1. J was trimmed by 8 bases and V by 4 bases; bases with no gene match: 12. This CDR3 has 15 amino acids. The germline gives CDR1 MNHEY, CDR2 SVGEGT. The CDR3 sequence is CASSSPETGERGYTF. The CDR3 nucleotides are TGTGCCAGCAGTTCCCCTGAGACAGGGGAGAGAGGCTACACCTTC.

This clonotype occurred a few times. The J gene is TRBJ2-1, the V gene TRBV20-1; weak D call: TRBD1 (6 bases). V lost 5 bases and J 6 bases, leaving 17 bases between the germline ends. This CDR3 comprises 14 residues. Germline CDR1 is DFQATT and CDR2 is SNEGSKA (reference sequence). The CDR3 sequence: CSAFSPGTPNEQFF. The CDR3 DNA follows: TGCAGTGCTTTTAGCCCCGGGACACCCAATGAGCAGTTCTTC.

As to this clonotype: This is likely a read error, given that the CDR3 carries no conserved phenylalanine or tryptophan at its end. The J gene is TRBJ2-7, the V gene TRBV4-3; D remains unclear. There are 13 residues in the CDR3. Germline CDR1 reads LGHNA; CDR2 reads YSLEER. Between the trimmed V and J ends, which lost 2 bases and 3 bases, there was a span of 8 bases. The CDR3 nucleotides read TGCGCCAGCAGCCAAAACCTCAACTACGAGCAGTACTTA. Protein sequence: CASSQNLNYEQYL.

This clonotype was counted only a few times. This rearrangement joins TRBV4-2 to TRBJ2-2, with 14 nucleotides matching TRBD2. CDR3 length: 17 residues. Germline V gives CDR1 LGHNA, CDR2 YNFKEQ. V shed 4 bases, J shed 6 bases, and the junction held 7 bases outside the gene matches. CDR3 sequence reads: CASSPLGTSGSAGELFF. CDR3 DNA: TGTGCCAGCAGCCCGCTCGGGACTAGCGGGAGTGCCGGGGAGCTGTTTTTT.

The chain combines TRBV4-3 with TRBJ2-1; a weak D match, TRBD2 (6 bases). V gave up 0 bases and J gave up 3 bases, with 12 bases separating them. CDR1 is LGHNA, CDR2 YSLEER, per germline. This CDR3 has 16 amino acids. The CDR3 bases are TGCGCCAGCAGCCAAGAGGGGACTGGAAGCTACAATGAGCAGTTCTTC. Its translation: CASSQEGTGSYNEQFF.

This chain connects TRBV20-1 to TRBJ2-1; TRBD2 might be the D (5 bases). This CDR3 contains 14 residues. Germline lookup yields CDR1 DFQATT and CDR2 SNEGSKA (reference sequence). The germline V and J ends were trimmed by 0 bases and 4 bases, with 10 bases remaining between them. CDR3 DNA sequence: TGCAGTGCTAGAGAGGGTGGGAGATACAATGAGCAGTTCTTC. Translated, it gives CSAREGGRYNEQFF.

This clonotype came up a few times. The chain joins TRBV28 to TRBJ2-7; the match to TRBD1 covers 11 bases. V lost 6 bases and J lost 3; bases outside the gene matches: 16. The CDR3 is made up of 18 amino acids. The V gene's germline CDR1 is MDHEN and CDR2 SYDVKM. The CDR3 DNA is TGTGCCAGCAGGCCTGGTGTCGCCTGGACAGGGGGCTTCTACGAGCAGTACTTC. Amino acids: CASRPGVAWTGGFYEQYF.

This clonotype was observed at least ten times. This chain joins TRBV29-1 and TRBJ2-2; D call uncertain. This CDR3 has 13 residues. V was cut by 6 bases and J by 0 bases, with 8 bases left in between. Germline loops: CDR1 SQVTM, CDR2 ANQGSEA. The CDR3 DNA sequence: TGCAGCGTAATCCACGCGAACACCGGGGAGCTGTTTTTT. As protein: CSVIHANTGELFF.

A few counts support this clonotype. The rearrangement joins TRBV4-1 to TRBJ2-2; TRBD2 is a possible D gene (6 bases). V was pared by 3 bases and J by 1 base, with 9 bases between. This CDR3 comprises 15 residues. The germline V gene has CDR1 MGHRA and CDR2 YSYEKL. Here the CDR3 reads CASSHVAVNTGELFF. The CDR3 nucleotides read TGCGCCAGCAGCCATGTAGCGGTGAACACCGGGGAGCTGTTTTTT.

This clonotype was seen at least ten times. CDR3 coding DNA: TGTGCCACCAGCAAAGATTCGGGGTTACCTTCTGGAAACACCATATATTTT. Protein sequence: CATSKDSGLPSGNTIYF. This chain uses TRBV15 with TRBJ1-3; D is unclear. There are 17 residues in the CDR3. Germline V CDR1 and CDR2: LNHNV, YYDKDF (reference sequence). V shed 4 bases and J shed 1 base, with 17 bases lying between them.

The chain uses TRBV7-8 and TRBJ2-5, with D possibly called TRBD1 or TRBD2 (5 bases each). Trimming cost V 1 base and J 9 bases, with 15 bases left between them. Germline loops: CDR1 SGHVS, CDR2 FQNEAQ. The CDR3 consists of 14 residues. The CDR3 is CASSLVRGAQAQYF. In DNA form, the CDR3 reads TGTGCCAGCAGCTTAGTTCGAGGGGCCCAGGCCCAGTACTTC.

V is TRBV7-2 and J is TRBJ2-5; D might be TRBD2 (7 bases). Deletions cut 3 bases from V and 5 bases from J, with 13 bases between. CDR1 and CDR2 (germline): SGHTA, FQGNSA. CDR3 length: 14 residues. Here the CDR3 reads CASSFAGARETQYF. The DNA of the CDR3 is TGTGCCAGCAGCTTCGCGGGGGCAAGGGAGACCCAGTACTTC.

The chain couples TRBV20-1 to TRBJ2-7; 10 nucleotides line up with TRBD2. The CDR3 sequence is 17 residues long. V was clipped by 1 base and J by 1 base; unmatched bases: 10. Germline CDR1 is DFQATT and CDR2 is SNEGSKA (reference sequence). The CDR3 is CSARALPLAGESYEQYF. DNA for the CDR3: TGCAGTGCTAGAGCTCTCCCCCTAGCGGGGGAGTCCTACGAGCAGTACTTC.

V and J are TRBV4-1 and TRBJ2-1; 9 bases align to TRBD2. The V gene's germline CDR1 is MGHRA and CDR2 YSYEKL. This CDR3 has 16 amino acids. V was pared by 1 base and J by 7 bases, with 8 bases of the junction left unmatched. CDR3 in amino acids: CASSQVGRLAGNEQFF. In nucleotides, the CDR3 is TGCGCCAGCAGCCAAGTGGGCCGGCTAGCGGGAAATGAGCAGTTCTTC.

The chain carries TRBV28 and TRBJ2-5; 11 bases align to TRBD1. CDR1 is MDHEN, CDR2 SYDVKM, per germline. This CDR3 spans 15 amino acids. The J segment lost 2 bases and the V segment lost 6 bases, leaving 5 bases of the junction unmatched. The CDR3 DNA reads as TGTGCCAGCAGATCAGGACAGGGGGCTCAAGAGACCCAGTACTTC. Protein: CASRSGQGAQETQYF.

This chain links TRBV4-2 with TRBJ2-5; D perhaps matches TRBD2 (5 bases). The V end lost 3 bases, the J end lost 4 bases, and 18 bases lay between the germline ends. CDR3 size: 16 residues. Germline loops: CDR1 LGHNA, CDR2 YNFKEQ. The CDR3 sequence is CASSHGSGREGETQYF. The CDR3 DNA reads TGTGCCAGCAGCCACGGCAGCGGACGGGAAGGAGAGACCCAGTACTTC.

This clonotype was recorded at least ten times. The chain has TRBV7-2 and TRBJ2-3; D possibly corresponds to TRBD1 (6 bases). The CDR3 loop spans 15 amino acids. V lost 2 bases and J 2 bases, leaving 11 bases between the germline ends. The V gene's germline CDR1 is SGHTA and CDR2 FQGNSA. CDR3 sequence reads: CASSLFGQTTDTQYF. The CDR3, as DNA: TGTGCCAGCAGCTTATTTGGACAGACCACAGATACGCAGTATTTT.

This chain uses TRBV7-9 with TRBJ1-1; D is unresolved. V was cut by 1 base and J by 4 bases, with 7 bases left in between. The germline V gene has CDR1 SEHNR and CDR2 FQNEAQ (reference sequence). This CDR3 has 13 residues. The DNA for the CDR3 is TGTGCCAGCAGCTTAGAAAAGGGCACTGAAGCTTTCTTT. This gives the protein CASSLEKGTEAFF.

J is TRBJ2-1 and V is TRBV4-3; tentatively, D is TRBD1 or TRBD2 (5 bases each). CDR3 length: 15 residues. V dropped 2 bases and J dropped 3 bases, with 11 bases sitting between them. From germline, CDR1 is LGHNA and CDR2 YSLEER. For the CDR3, the DNA is TGCGCCAGCAGCCAATCCCGGGGCAACTACAATGAGCAGTTCTTC. Residues: CASSQSRGNYNEQFF.

J is TRBJ1-1 and V is TRBV20-1; 7 nucleotides align to TRBD1. Losses at the gene ends were 4 bases for V and 0 bases for J; bases not matched to a gene: 2. The CDR3 runs to 13 residues. Germline V gene data show CDR1 as DFQATT and CDR2 as SNEGSKA (reference sequence). As DNA, the CDR3 is TGCAGTGCTATACAGGGGCTGAACACTGAAGCTTTCTTT. Amino acids: CSAIQGLNTEAFF.

Only a few counts were recorded for this clonotype. CDR3 in amino acids: CATSAGTGETQYF. Here the CDR3 DNA reads TGTGCCACCTCTGCCGGGACAGGAGAGACCCAGTACTTC. V and J are TRBV12-3 or TRBV12-4 and TRBJ2-5, with TRBD1 matching over 8 bases. The CDR3 sequence is 13 residues long. V gave up 10 bases and J gave up 4 bases; unmatched junction bases: 8.

This clonotype was picked up many times. DNA for the CDR3: TGTGCCAGCAGCCAAGATCCAGGGGTGGTTGTTGGCTACACCTTC. This codes for CASSQDPGVVVGYTF. The chain couples TRBV3-1 to TRBJ1-2; possibly TRBD1 for D (6 bases). CDR3 length: 15 amino acids. CDR1 is LGHDT and CDR2 is YNNKEL in the germline V gene (reference sequence). Deletions cut 0 bases from V and 7 bases from J, with 15 bases between.

This clonotype was found a few times. CDR3 in DNA: TGTGCCAGCAGTTACCGGACTAGCGGTGCTCGGGAGCAGTACTTC. Protein sequence: CASSYRTSGAREQYF. V is TRBV6-5 and J is TRBJ2-7; the match to TRBD2 covers 10 bases. Trimming at V came to 2 bases and at J to 7 bases, leaving 8 bases not matched to a gene. The CDR3 is 15 amino acids. CDR1 and CDR2 from the germline V gene are MNHEY and SVGAGI.

The chain couples TRBV10-3 to TRBJ1-2; TRBD1 matches at 7 bases. The V and J ends lost 3 bases and 1 base, in that order; junction bases with no gene match: 5. CDR3 length: 15 amino acids. Germline CDR1 is ENHRY and CDR2 is SYGVKD. CDR3 nucleotides: TGTGCCATCAGTGACCCGGGACAGAATAACTATGGCTACACCTTC. Translated, it gives CAISDPGQNNYGYTF.

The chain links TRBV5-5 to TRBJ2-2; D is undetermined. The germline CDR1 and CDR2 sequences are SGHKS and YYEKEE (reference sequence). The V end lost 4 bases, the J end lost 5 bases, and 6 bases lay between the germline ends. CDR3 length: 12 amino acids. In DNA form, the CDR3 reads TGTGCCAGCAGCACCTGGACCGGGGAGCTGTTTTTT. Protein sequence: CASSTWTGELFF.